A selection of T cell receptor beta chains follows, all from one sample in a study of human T cells and chemical hapten exposure. TCRdb recomputed calls from the RACE reads with MiXCR, one row per CDR3 protein. The sample holds 90,000 or so distinct CDR3 sequences, over 9.5% seen once. The sample consisted of whole blood, taken in connection with sensitization to the hapten diphenylcyclopropenone (DPC). These receptors came from a man between 35 and 55 years old with alopecia areata. Some clones in this sample may be carry-over from other donors' samples. The CDR3 runs from the conserved cysteine through the conserved F or W. The order of the fields is clone size, J gene, D gene, V gene, CDR3 DNA, CDR3 protein. D genes are given only for firm matches. The size of a clone is reported for some rows only, either as once, few or many, or as a class for expanded clones.

>-|TRBJ1-1|-|TRBV10-3
TGTGCCGCCAGGGTGGGTCCGAACACTGAAGCTTTCTTT
CAARVGPNTEAFF
>-|TRBJ2-1|-|TRBV14
TGTGCCAGCAGCCAAGTCCGAGGGGAAACCTACAATGAGCAGTTCTTC
CASSQVRGETYNEQFF
>few|TRBJ2-5|TRBD1|TRBV20-1
TGCAGTGCTAGAGTCGAGGAGGGACAGGGCCCTTGGTTTGGGGAGACCCAGTACTTC
CSARVEEGQGPWFGETQYF
>few|TRBJ2-6|-|TRBV6-2/TRBV6-3
TGTGCCAGCAGCCACACAGGGCCCGGGGCCAACGTCCTGACTTTC
CASSHTGPGANVLTF
>-|TRBJ1-5|-|TRBV20-1
TGCAGTGCCACCCCCAGGGTGGGGGGCAATCAGCCCCAGCATTTT
CSATPRVGGNQPQHF
>-|TRBJ1-1|-|TRBV7-2
TGTGCCAGCAGCCTTGCCGGAAAGGGGACTGAAGCTTTCTTT
CASSLAGKGTEAFF
>few|TRBJ2-1|TRBD2|TRBV14
TGTGCCAGCAGCCCACGGGGAAAGGGACTAGCGGGAGGCAAGGGCAATGAGCAGTTCTTC
CASSPRGKGLAGGKGNEQFF
>few|TRBJ1-4|-|TRBV30
TGTGCCTGGAAACAGGGTTCTAATGAAAAACTGTTTTTT
CAWKQGSNEKLFF
>many|TRBJ2-1|TRBD2|TRBV5-6
TGTGCCAGCAGCCTAAGCTGGACTAGCGGGGTGGAGCAGTTCTTC
CASSLSWTSGVEQFF
>many|TRBJ1-5|-|TRBV28
TGTGCCAGCACTGTAGGCAATCAGCCCCAGCATTTT
CASTVGNQPQHF
>few|TRBJ2-2|-|TRBV12-3/TRBV12-4
TGTGCCAGCAGTTTAGGGACTCCTGCCGGGGAGCTGTTTTTT
CASSLGTPAGELFF
>-|TRBJ2-6|-|TRBV2
TGTGCCAGCAGTGATCACACCAGGTCTGGGGCCAACGTCCTGACTTTC
CASSDHTRSGANVLTF
>-|TRBJ1-2|TRBD1|TRBV6-5
TGTGCCAGCAGTTCCGGACAGGGGATCCATGGCTACACCTTC
CASSSGQGIHGYTF
>-|TRBJ2-5|TRBD2|TRBV27
TGTGCCAGCAGCTCTCGTCGGGGGGTGGGGCCTGAGACCCAGTACTTC
CASSSRRGVGPETQYF
>many|TRBJ2-2|TRBD2|TRBV20-1
TGCAGTTTAGCGGGAGCGCTTAACACCGGGGAGCTGTTTTTT
CSLAGALNTGELFF
>few|TRBJ2-7|-|TRBV6-2/TRBV6-3
TGTGCCAGCAGAACGGACCTGCGCGAGCAGTACTTC
CASRTDLREQYF
>few|TRBJ2-1|-|TRBV29-1
TGCAGCGTTGAAGTTTACAATGAGCAGTTCTTC
CSVEVYNEQFF
>few|TRBJ1-2|TRBD1|TRBV7-2
TGTGCCAGCAGCTTAACACAGGGGAACTATGGCTACACCTTC
CASSLTQGNYGYTF
>many|TRBJ1-1|-|TRBV10-3
TGTGCCACCATCGTGGCGGATCGGGGCACTGAAGCTTTCTTC
CATIVADRGTEAFF
>few|TRBJ1-6|TRBD1|TRBV18
TGTGCCAGCTCACCGAAACAGGGGGTCGCGGCACCCCTCCACTTT
CASSPKQGVAAPLHF
>few|TRBJ2-1|TRBD2|TRBV7-2
TGTGCCAGCAGCTTAATGGCTAGCGGGAGTATGTACAATGAGCAGTTCTTC
CASSLMASGSMYNEQFF
>many|TRBJ1-4|TRBD1|TRBV12-3/TRBV12-4
TGTGCCAGCAGTTCAGGGGGCGCTAATGAAAAACTGTTTTTT
CASSSGGANEKLFF